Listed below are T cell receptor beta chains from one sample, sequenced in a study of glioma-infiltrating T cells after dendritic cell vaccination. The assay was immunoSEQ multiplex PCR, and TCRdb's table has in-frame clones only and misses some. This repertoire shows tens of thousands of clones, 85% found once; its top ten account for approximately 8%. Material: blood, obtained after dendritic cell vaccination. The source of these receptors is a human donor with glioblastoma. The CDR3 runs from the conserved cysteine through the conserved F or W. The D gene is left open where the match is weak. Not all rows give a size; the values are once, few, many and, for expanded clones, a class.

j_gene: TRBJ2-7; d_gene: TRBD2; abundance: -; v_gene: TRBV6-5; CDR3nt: TGTGCCAGCAGTTCGGGACTAGCGCACTCCTACGAGCAGTACTTC; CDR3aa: CASSSGLAHSYEQYF
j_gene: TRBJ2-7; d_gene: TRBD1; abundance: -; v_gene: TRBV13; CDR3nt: TGTGCCAGCAGCTTAGGTGGACAGGGACGCTCCTACGAGCAGTACTTC; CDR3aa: CASSLGGQGRSYEQYF
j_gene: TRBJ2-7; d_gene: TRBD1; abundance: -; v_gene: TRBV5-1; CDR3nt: TGCGCCAGCAGCTTAACTACCGGGACAGGAAAATACGAGCAGTACTTC; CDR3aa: CASSLTTGTGKYEQYF
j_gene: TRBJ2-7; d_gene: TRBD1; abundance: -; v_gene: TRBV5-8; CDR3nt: TGTGCCAGCAGCGTCGGACAGGGGTACTCCTACGAGCAGTACTTC; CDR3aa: CASSVGQGYSYEQYF
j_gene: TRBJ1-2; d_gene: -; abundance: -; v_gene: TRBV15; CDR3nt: TGTGCCACCAGCAGCGCGGGACCGATCCGCAGGGGCTACACCTTC; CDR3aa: CATSSAGPIRRGYTF
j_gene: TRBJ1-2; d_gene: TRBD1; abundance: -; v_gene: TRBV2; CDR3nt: TGTGCCAGCAGTGATCAGGGCAGGACAGGTTCTTTCTATGGCTACACCTTC; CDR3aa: CASSDQGRTGSFYGYTF
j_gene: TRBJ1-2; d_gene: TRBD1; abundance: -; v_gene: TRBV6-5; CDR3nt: TGTGCCAGCAGTTACAGGGACAGAGATGGCTACACCTTC; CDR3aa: CASSYRDRDGYTF
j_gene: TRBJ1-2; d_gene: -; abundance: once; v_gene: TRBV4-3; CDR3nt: TGCGCCAGCAGCCAAGATCTTGGGGAGAGCTATGGCTACACCTTC; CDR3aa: CASSQDLGESYGYTF
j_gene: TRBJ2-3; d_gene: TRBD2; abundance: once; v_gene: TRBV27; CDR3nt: TGTGCCAGCATCAAAGAGGGAGGGCCTACAGATACGCAGTATTTT; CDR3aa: CASIKEGGPTDTQYF
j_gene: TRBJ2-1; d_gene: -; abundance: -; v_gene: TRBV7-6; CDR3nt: TGTGCCAGCAGCTTCCAAGCTCAGGGGAATGAGCAGTTCTTC; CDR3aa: CASSFQAQGNEQFF
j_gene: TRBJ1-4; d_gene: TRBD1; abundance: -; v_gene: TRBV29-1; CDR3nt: TGCAGCGTTCGGAGGGGGCTTAATGAAAAACTGTTTTTT; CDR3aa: CSVRRGLNEKLFF